The 30 T cell receptor beta chains below all came from one sample that was sequenced in a study of cytomegalovirus exposure and HLA in healthy donors (dated by TCRdb to about 2017). Library preparation used the immunoSEQ multiplex PCR assay. The multiplex PCR relied on a mix of 60 forward primers for TCR Vbeta segments and 13 reverse primers for TCR Jbeta segments. Entries here come from immuneACCESS through TCRdb and include only in-frame sequences with V and J called. Some clones fail to appear in such tables; in the studies checked, an unresolved V gene covers under half of the shortfall, and the cause of the remainder is unknown. In all, the sample holds approximately 130,000 clones, and around 84% of those were seen once. The top ten hold roughly 1.8% of the sample. The sample comprised PBMCs. These receptors were taken from a man aged 18 to 30 in good health and CMV-seronegative.

The CDR3 loop reads CASRDITVPKTQYF. The CDR3 nucleotides are TGTGCCAGTAGGGATATAACAGTTCCAAAGACCCAGTACTTC. This chain joins TRBV19 and TRBJ2-5; D gene ambiguous. Trimming took off 6 bases at V and 6 bases at J, with 17 bases between the two ends. CDR1 and CDR2 from the germline V gene are LNHDA and SQIVND (reference sequence). This CDR3 has 14 amino acids.

The chain carries TRBV5-4 and TRBJ2-3, with TRBD2 matching over 14 bases. J gave up 4 bases and V 0 bases, and 1 base lay outside the gene matches. CDR1 and CDR2 from the germline V gene are SGHNT and YYREEE (reference sequence). This CDR3 spans 16 amino acids. The CDR3 DNA reads as TGTGCCAGCAGCTTGGGACTAGCGGGGGGGGCAGATACGCAGTATTTT. Protein sequence: CASSLGLAGGADTQYF. The full variable domain, in which reference TRBV5-4 and TRBJ2-3 provide the parts outside the CDR3, is ETGVTQSPTHLIKTRGQQVTLRCSSQSGHNTVSWYQQALGQGPQFIFQYYREEENGRGNFPPRFSGLQFPNYSSELNVNALELDDSALYLCASSLGLAGGADTQYFGPGTRLTVL.

V is TRBV5-1 and J is TRBJ2-1, with 7 nucleotides matching TRBD1. CDR1 SGHRS and CDR2 YFSETQ come from the germline V gene. The CDR3 has 14 residues. J gave up 1 base and V 5 bases, and 3 bases lay outside the gene matches. Here the CDR3 reads CASSPGQSYNEQFF. In DNA form, the CDR3 reads TGCGCCAGCAGTCCGGGACAGTCCTACAATGAGCAGTTCTTC.

V and J are TRBV4-3 and TRBJ1-3, with unresolved D. The CDR3 loop spans 13 amino acids. CDR1 is LGHNA, CDR2 YSLEER, per germline. Trimming pared 4 bases from V and 4 bases from J, leaving 8 bases between. The CDR3 is CASSPSEGNTIYF. The CDR3, as DNA: TGCGCCAGCAGCCCTAGCGAGGGAAACACCATATATTTT.

The chain recombines TRBV11-3 with TRBJ2-3; 9 bases match TRBD1. The CDR3 spans 17 residues. J lost 4 bases, V lost 1 base, and 9 bases had no gene match. Per the germline V gene, CDR1 is SGHNT and CDR2 is YENEEA. CDR3 protein: CASSLGPGGQGADTQYF. The CDR3 DNA sequence: TGTGCCAGCAGCTTAGGTCCAGGGGGACAGGGCGCAGATACGCAGTATTTT.

The chain links TRBV4-1 to TRBJ2-2; 12 nucleotides align to TRBD2. There are 18 residues in the CDR3. CDR1 MGHRA and CDR2 YSYEKL come from the germline V gene. Trimming took 3 bases from V and 2 from J; bases not matched to a gene: 7. CDR3 sequence reads: CASSQLLAGGPNTGELFF. The CDR3 DNA reads as TGCGCCAGCAGCCAGCTACTAGCGGGGGGCCCTAACACCGGGGAGCTGTTTTTT.

This clone was observed a single time. The V gene is TRBV5-6, the J gene TRBJ1-4, with D maybe TRBD1 (5 bases). The CDR3 has 15 amino acids. V shed 4 bases and J shed 0 bases, with 10 bases lying between them. Germline V gene lookup returns CDR1 SGHDT and CDR2 YYEEEE. The CDR3 DNA follows: TGTGCCAGCAGCCTAATAGGGGCAACTAATGAAAAACTGTTTTTT. Translated, it gives CASSLIGATNEKLFF.

The chain recombines TRBV19 with TRBJ2-7, with 7 nucleotides matching TRBD2. The CDR3 contains 16 residues. V shed 1 base, J shed 3 bases, and the junction held 9 bases outside the gene matches. Germline V gene lookup returns CDR1 LNHDA and CDR2 SQIVND (reference sequence). The chain's CDR3 is CASSIVGGDGNYEQYF. The CDR3 bases are TGTGCCAGTAGTATAGTGGGAGGGGACGGCAACTACGAGCAGTACTTC.

The chain couples TRBV7-8 to TRBJ1-5; tentatively, D is TRBD1 (6 bases). Germline loops: CDR1 SGHVS, CDR2 FQNEAQ. This CDR3 spans 15 amino acids. Trimming shortened V by 5 bases and J by 4 bases, and 15 bases separated the two germline ends. CDR3 nucleotide sequence: TGTGCCAGCAGCCTCCGGGGGGGGGCGAATCAGCCCCAGCATTTT. This encodes CASSLRGGANQPQHF.

CDR3 in amino acids: CASSLEQGHFYGYTF. The CDR3 bases are TGTGCCAGCAGCTTGGAACAGGGACATTTCTATGGCTACACCTTC. This chain joins TRBV5-6 and TRBJ1-2; TRBD1 is a possible D gene (6 bases). Trimming left V 0 bases short and J 4 bases short, with 13 bases between. This CDR3 contains 15 residues. CDR1 is SGHDT and CDR2 is YYEEEE in the germline V gene. The variable domain in full, with the rest retrieved from reference TRBV5-6 and TRBJ1-2, is DAGVTQSPTHLIKTRGQQVTLRCSPKSGHDTVSWYQQALGQGPQFIFQYYEEEERQRGNFPDRFSGHQFPNYSSELNVNALLLGDSALYLCASSLEQGHFYGYTFGSGTRLTVV.

This clone appeared once. This rearrangement joins TRBV5-6 to TRBJ2-5; TRBD2 might be the D (6 bases). Trimming took 4 bases from V and 3 from J, leaving 10 bases between them. Germline V gene data show CDR1 as SGHDT and CDR2 as YYEEEE. CDR3 length: 13 amino acids. The CDR3 DNA sequence: TGTGCCAGCAGCCAGACGGGGGAAGAGACCCAGTACTTC. Translating gives CASSQTGEETQYF.

The chain is built from TRBV6-5 and TRBJ1-1; D may be TRBD1 (5 bases). The CDR3 has 13 residues. V was pared by 8 bases and J by 1 base, with 11 bases between. Germline V gene lookup returns CDR1 MNHEY and CDR2 SVGAGI. The CDR3 DNA reads as TGTGCCAGCCGCACAAGGGGGAACACTGAAGCTTTCTTT. Translating gives CASRTRGNTEAFF.

The CDR3 reads CASSLEAGVGELFF. CDR3 nucleotide sequence: TGTGCCAGCAGCTTAGAGGCCGGGGTCGGGGAGCTGTTTTTT. The rearrangement uses TRBV7-9 and TRBJ2-2; D is perhaps TRBD2 (5 bases). In germline, CDR1 is SEHNR, CDR2 FQNEAQ (reference sequence). This CDR3 comprises 14 residues. V shed 1 base and J shed 7 bases, with 10 bases lying between them.

The genes are TRBV5-4 and TRBJ2-5; 8 bases agree with TRBD2. The junction had 17 bases not matched to a gene; V was cut back by 4 bases and J by 3 bases. Germline CDR1 reads SGHNT; CDR2 reads YYREEE (reference sequence). The CDR3 covers 18 residues. Written as DNA, the CDR3 is TGTGCCAGCAGCGGGGGGGGGCCCGGGAGAGCGGGGGAAGAGACCCAGTACTTC. Translating it yields CASSGGGPGRAGEETQYF.

The V call is TRBV5-1, the J call TRBJ2-1; TRBD2 aligns across 10 bases. The germline CDR1 and CDR2 sequences are SGHRS and YFSETQ. The CDR3 is 14 amino acids. Losses at the gene ends were 5 bases for V and 6 bases for J; bases not matched to a gene: 5. The CDR3 DNA follows: TGCGCCAGCAGAGTAAGCGGGGGGGCCAATGAGCAGTTCTTC. Its protein is CASRVSGGANEQFF.

The chain employs TRBV9 and TRBJ2-5; perhaps TRBD1 as D (5 bases). The CDR3 spans 14 residues. From germline, CDR1 is SGDLS and CDR2 YYNGEE. V was pared by 4 bases and J by 0 bases, with 10 bases between. CDR3 DNA sequence: TGTGCCAGCAGCTTTGACAGTAACCAAGAGACCCAGTACTTC. Its translation is CASSFDSNQETQYF.

The genes are TRBV6-1 and TRBJ1-4; no firm D call. Trimming stripped 5 bases from V and 3 bases from J, with 10 bases between. Looked up from germline, CDR1 is MNHNS and CDR2 is SASEGT. This CDR3 contains 14 residues. In DNA, the CDR3 is TGTGCCAGCAGTTTGGGAGCGGCTAATGAAAAACTGTTTTTT. It encodes CASSLGAANEKLFF.

V and J are TRBV5-4 and TRBJ1-1; D call uncertain. The CDR3 has 15 residues. V was clipped by 0 bases and J by 6 bases, with 15 bases between them. Germline V lookup: CDR1 SGHNT, CDR2 YYREEE (reference sequence). CDR3 residues: CASSLGSGIRAEAFF. CDR3 sequence (DNA): TGTGCCAGCAGCTTGGGGTCGGGAATAAGGGCTGAAGCTTTCTTT.

The CDR3 reads CASSQGGLAGTMTKNIQYF. For the CDR3, the DNA is TGCGCCAGCAGCCAAGGGGGACTAGCGGGGACTATGACCAAAAACATTCAGTACTTC. The chain employs TRBV4-1 and TRBJ2-4, with 13 bases aligning to TRBD2. Germline V gene lookup returns CDR1 MGHRA and CDR2 YSYEKL. The CDR3 loop spans 19 amino acids. V dropped 1 base and J dropped 2; count of bases not matched to a gene: 8.

A single count supports this clone. The V and J genes are TRBV4-3 and TRBJ1-2; 12 bases line up with TRBD1. CDR3 length equals 16 residues. V shed 4 bases and J 4 bases; nucleotides not matched to a gene: 7. Germline V gene sequence: CDR1 LGHNA, CDR2 YSLEER. CDR3 loop: CASSPGQGAPGYGYTF. The CDR3 DNA sequence: TGCGCCAGCAGCCCGGGACAGGGGGCCCCTGGCTATGGCTACACCTTC.

The chain joins TRBV5-1 to TRBJ2-5; TRBD1 matches at 7 bases. Germline lookup yields CDR1 SGHRS and CDR2 YFSETQ. V dropped 4 bases and J dropped 0; count of bases not matched to a gene: 6. This CDR3 comprises 15 residues. CDR3 DNA sequence: TGCGCCAGCAGCGCTTTGCAGGGGGACCAAGAGACCCAGTACTTC. Translation gives CASSALQGDQETQYF. Using reference TRBV5-1 and TRBJ2-5 for the parts outside the CDR3, the full variable domain is KAGVTQTPRYLIKTRGQQVTLSCSPISGHRSVSWYQQTPGQGLQFLFEYFSETQRNKGNFPGRFSGRQFSNSRSEMNVSTLELGDSALYLCASSALQGDQETQYFGPGTRLLVL.

V usage is TRBV7-6 and J usage is TRBJ2-1; perhaps TRBD1 as D (8 bases). This CDR3 spans 16 amino acids. Trimming pared 6 bases from V and 9 bases from J, leaving 24 bases between. Germline-derived CDR1 and CDR2 are SGHVS and FNYEAQ. The CDR3, as DNA: TGTGCCAGCAGTTCGGGACAGGCCGGGGGGTATAGTGAGCAGTTCTTC. Translation: CASSSGQAGGYSEQFF.

This clone came up a few times. This chain uses TRBV10-2 with TRBJ1-2; a weak D match, TRBD1 (5 bases). The germline V gene encodes CDR1 WSHSY and CDR2 SAAADI. Deletions cut 0 bases from V and 4 bases from J, with 12 bases between. CDR3 length: 15 residues. CDR3 sequence: CASSESTDRPYGYTF. The CDR3 nucleotides read TGCGCCAGCAGTGAGTCCACTGACAGACCCTATGGCTACACCTTC.

The chain employs TRBV4-1 and TRBJ2-7, with D perhaps TRBD1 (5 bases). Per germline, CDR1 MGHRA and CDR2 YSYEKL. The germline V and J ends were trimmed by 0 bases and 0 bases, with 9 bases remaining between them. The CDR3 is 15 residues long. Here the CDR3 reads CASSQEHRSSYEQYF. The CDR3 DNA reads TGCGCCAGCAGCCAAGAGCACAGGAGCTCCTACGAGCAGTACTTC.

Concerning this clone: The junction departs from the called germline gene at one end, perhaps through a read error. This chain links TRBV19 with TRBJ2-2, with TRBD2 matching over 8 bases. The germline CDR1 and CDR2 sequences are LNHDA and SQIVND (reference sequence). This CDR3 region has 17 residues. The CDR3: CASSTQHGTRGDGKLFF. CDR3 bases: TGTGCCAGTAGTACCCAACACGGGACTAGGGGGGACGGGAAGCTGTTTTTT.

The V and J genes are TRBV4-2 and TRBJ1-4; 7 bases are shared with TRBD1. V lost 5 bases to trimming and J lost 8 bases; unmatched junction nucleotides: 5. Germline CDR1 and CDR2: LGHNA and YNFKEQ. The CDR3 totals 13 residues. The CDR3 here is CASSIRTGEKLFF. In DNA, the CDR3 is TGTGCCAGCAGCATCCGGACAGGCGAAAAACTGTTTTTT.

There are a few counts of this clone. The rearrangement uses TRBV19 and TRBJ2-1; TRBD2 might be the D (6 bases). The germline V and J ends were trimmed by 5 bases and 7 bases, with 21 bases remaining between them. Germline V CDR1 and CDR2: LNHDA, SQIVND (reference sequence). The CDR3 is made up of 16 amino acids. CDR3 sequence (DNA): TGTGCCAGTAGTCCCCGCGGGGTAGCAGGAGTAAATGAGCAGTTCTTC. Encoded protein: CASSPRGVAGVNEQFF.

The rearrangement links TRBV7-6 to TRBJ1-2; weak D call: TRBD1 (5 bases). Trimming took off 4 bases at V and 1 base at J, with 22 bases between the two ends. The CDR3 extends over 18 amino acids. Per germline, CDR1 SGHVS and CDR2 FNYEAQ. CDR3 loop: CASSSLLPGLAFNYGYTF. Here the CDR3 DNA reads TGTGCCAGCAGCTCGCTGCTCCCGGGACTTGCCTTTAACTATGGCTACACCTTC.

This clone was detected only once. The V call is TRBV6-1, the J call TRBJ2-3; 7 bases are shared with TRBD2. From germline, CDR1 is MNHNS and CDR2 SASEGT. Trimming cost V 6 bases and J 5 bases; bases outside gene matches: 11. The CDR3 is 15 amino acids. The CDR3 sequence is CASRGDGGFRDTQYF. CDR3 bases: TGTGCCAGCAGGGGGGACGGGGGGTTTAGAGATACGCAGTATTTT.

The chain links TRBV10-3 to TRBJ1-3; no clear D gene. This CDR3 spans 14 amino acids. Trimming cost V 3 bases and J 3 bases, with 9 bases left between them. The V gene's germline CDR1 is ENHRY and CDR2 SYGVKD. The CDR3 region is CAISDPLVGNTIYF. Written as DNA, the CDR3 is TGTGCCATCAGTGACCCTCTAGTTGGAAACACCATATATTTT.